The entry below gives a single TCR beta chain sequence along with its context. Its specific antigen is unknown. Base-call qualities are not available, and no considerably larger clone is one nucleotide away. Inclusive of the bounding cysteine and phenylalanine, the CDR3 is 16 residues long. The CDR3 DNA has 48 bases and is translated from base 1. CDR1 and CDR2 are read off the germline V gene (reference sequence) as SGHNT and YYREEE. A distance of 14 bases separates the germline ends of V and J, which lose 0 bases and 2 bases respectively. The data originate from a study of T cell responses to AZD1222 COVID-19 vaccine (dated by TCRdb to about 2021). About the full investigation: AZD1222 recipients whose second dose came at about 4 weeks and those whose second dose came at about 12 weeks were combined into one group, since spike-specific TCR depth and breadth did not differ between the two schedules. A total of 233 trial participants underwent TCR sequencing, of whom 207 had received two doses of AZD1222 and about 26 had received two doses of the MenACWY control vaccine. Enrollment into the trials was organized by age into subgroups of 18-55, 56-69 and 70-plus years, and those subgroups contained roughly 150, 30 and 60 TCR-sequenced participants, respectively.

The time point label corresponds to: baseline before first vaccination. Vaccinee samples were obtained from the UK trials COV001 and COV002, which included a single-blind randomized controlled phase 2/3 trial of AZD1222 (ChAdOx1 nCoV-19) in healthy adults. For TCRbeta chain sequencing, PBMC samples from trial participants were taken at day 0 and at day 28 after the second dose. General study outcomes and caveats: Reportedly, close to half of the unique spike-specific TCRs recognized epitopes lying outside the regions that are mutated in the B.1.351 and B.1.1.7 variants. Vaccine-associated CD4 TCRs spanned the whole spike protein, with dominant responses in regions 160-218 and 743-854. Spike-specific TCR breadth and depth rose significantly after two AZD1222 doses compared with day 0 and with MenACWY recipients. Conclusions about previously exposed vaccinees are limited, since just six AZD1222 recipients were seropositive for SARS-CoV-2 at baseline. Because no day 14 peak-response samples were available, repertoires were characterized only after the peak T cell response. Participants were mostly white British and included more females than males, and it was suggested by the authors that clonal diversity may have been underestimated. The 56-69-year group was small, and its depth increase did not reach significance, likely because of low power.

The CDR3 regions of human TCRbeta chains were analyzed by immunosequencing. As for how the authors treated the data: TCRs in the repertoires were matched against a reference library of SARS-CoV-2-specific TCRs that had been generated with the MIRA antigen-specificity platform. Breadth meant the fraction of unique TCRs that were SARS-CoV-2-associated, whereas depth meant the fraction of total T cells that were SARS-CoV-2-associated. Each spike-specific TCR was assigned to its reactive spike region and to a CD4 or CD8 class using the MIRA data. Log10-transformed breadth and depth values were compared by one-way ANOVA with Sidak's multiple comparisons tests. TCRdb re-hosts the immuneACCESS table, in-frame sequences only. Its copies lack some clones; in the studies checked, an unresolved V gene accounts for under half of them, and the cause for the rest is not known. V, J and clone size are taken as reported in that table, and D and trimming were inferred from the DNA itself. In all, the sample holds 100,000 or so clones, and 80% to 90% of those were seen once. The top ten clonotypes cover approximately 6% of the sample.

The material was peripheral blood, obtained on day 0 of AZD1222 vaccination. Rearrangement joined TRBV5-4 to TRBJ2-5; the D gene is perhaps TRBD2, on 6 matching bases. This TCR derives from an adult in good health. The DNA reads TGTGCCAGCAGCTTGGATGGGGGTGCGGGGCAAGAGACCCAGTACTTC. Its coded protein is CASSLDGGAGQETQYF.